This T cell receptor beta chain was sequenced for a study of cytomegalovirus exposure and HLA in healthy donors. Study context: Tens of millions of unique TCRs from HLA-typed donors were held in an early data release.

The PCR ran on 60 Vbeta and 13 Jbeta primers. Methods used by the authors: In a later analysis, some 10 million of about 80 million unique beta chains occurred in at least two donors. Profiling relied on immunoSEQ multiplex PCR, and the TCRdb table lists in-frame clones only, not all of them. V and J calls and clone size are given by that table; D and trimming were obtained from the DNA. The table lists about 97,000 clones, 83% of them singletons. General study results and limits: Cytomegalovirus status, reportedly, was diagnosed with high specificity and sensitivity by the classifier.

A word on this clone: The antigen is not known.

Germline V lookup: CDR1 SGHVS, CDR2 FQNEAQ. The ends lost 1 base at V and 10 bases at J; junction bases unmatched: 5. The CDR3 length is 16 residues. Sequencing input: PBMCs. V and J are TRBV7-8 and TRBJ2-3, with 16 bases aligning to TRBD2. The sequence derives from a middle-aged man in good health and CMV-seronegative. DNA of the CDR3: TGTGCCAGCAGCTTAGAAGGGACTAGCGGGGGGGCTGCGCAGTATTTT. Its protein product is CASSLEGTSGGAAQYF.